This TCR beta chain was sequenced in a study of blood T cell repertoires in COVID-19. Study-wide background: Specimens from acute and convalescent COVID-19 originated in the United States, Italy and Spain. The analysed material was cDNA or gDNA that came from T cells, B-cell-depleted T cells, or PBMCs.

Original handling: Counts of nucleated cells, estimated from reference gene primer amplification, were obtained. Using immunoSEQ multiplex PCR, the repertoire was profiled, and TCRdb retains in-frame clones only, with some absent. From that table come the V and J calls and clone size; the DNA was used to work out D and trimming. The data contain under 250,000 clones, 70% to 90% of them singletons. Per the germline V gene, CDR1 is SQVTM and CDR2 is ANQGSEA. The CDR3 is 13 residues long. Trimming took 4 bases from V and 4 from J, leaving 11 bases between them. The specimen was peripheral blood. V gene TRBV29-1 combines with J gene TRBJ1-3; D remains unclear. The TCR was taken from a man at least 80 years old with acute or convalescent COVID-19. The CDR3 protein is CSVGLTQGNTIYF. In nucleotides, the CDR3 is TGCAGCGTTGGGCTGACTCAAGGAAACACCATATATTTT.